The clone carrying this T cell receptor beta chain was counted at least ten times. The data originate from a study of neurological immune-mediated disorders. The unsorted libraries were prepared from 2 million PBMCs (stored at -80 C). The V end was cut by 6 bases, the J end by 9 bases, with 23 bases between. The CDR3 runs 16 residues. Germline-derived CDR1 and CDR2 are MNHEY and SVGAGI. TCRdb passed the 5' RACE reads through MiXCR, listing each CDR3 protein once. The sample includes 53,000 or so distinct CDR3 sequences, approximately 12% of them seen just once. The clonotype originates from a woman aged 60-75 years with HTLV-1-associated myelopathy (HAM/TSP). The chain employs TRBV6-5 and TRBJ1-4; D ambiguous. Specimen: PBMCs. The CDR3 loop is CASSPSEGLRGKKLFF. CDR3 bases: TGTGCCAGCAGCCCAAGCGAGGGCCTACGCGGGAAAAAACTGTTTTTT.